The entry that follows covers one TCR beta chain sequence. The germline gives CDR1 MRHNA, CDR2 SNTAGT. The CDR3 covers 14 residues. Germline trimming cut 3 bases from V and 3 bases from J; bases unmatched to any gene: 4. The sample belongs to a study of blood T cell repertoires in COVID-19. The method was immunoSEQ multiplex PCR; TCRdb's version includes in-frame clones alone and lacks a portion of them. The sample includes some 300,000 clones, 80% to 90% seen only once; the top ten take 6.3%. The V call is TRBV6-4, the J call TRBJ2-7; the match to TRBD1 covers 8 bases. Source material: peripheral blood. This sequence originates from a woman aged 45 to 65 with COVID-19, enrolled during active disease. CDR3 in amino acids: CASSEGTGGYEQYF. The CDR3 region has the DNA TGTGCCAGCAGTGAAGGTACAGGGGGCTACGAGCAGTACTTC.